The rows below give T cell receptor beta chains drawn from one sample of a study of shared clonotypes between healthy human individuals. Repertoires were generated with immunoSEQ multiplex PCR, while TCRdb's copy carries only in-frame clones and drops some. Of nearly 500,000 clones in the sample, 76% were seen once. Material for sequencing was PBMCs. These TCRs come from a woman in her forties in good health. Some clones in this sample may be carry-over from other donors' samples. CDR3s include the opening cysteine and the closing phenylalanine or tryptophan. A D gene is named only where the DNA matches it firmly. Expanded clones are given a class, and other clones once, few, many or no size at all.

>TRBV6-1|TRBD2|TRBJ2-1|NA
CASSALAGGYNEQFF
TGTGCCAGCAGTGCCCTAGCGGGAGGGTACAATGAGCAGTTCTTC
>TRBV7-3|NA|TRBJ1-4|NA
CASSLKPGQGLFF
TGTGCCAGCAGCTTAAAACCGGGCCAGGGCTTGTTTTTT
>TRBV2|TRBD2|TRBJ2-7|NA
CASSIAGGQYEQYF
TGTGCCAGCTCTATAGCGGGAGGGCAATACGAGCAGTACTTC
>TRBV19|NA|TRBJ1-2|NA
CASSMRQLYGYTF
TGTGCCAGTAGTATGCGACAGCTCTATGGCTACACCTTC
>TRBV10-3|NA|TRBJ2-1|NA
CAISLAGWGNEQFF
TGTGCCATCAGTCTGGCGGGCTGGGGCAATGAGCAGTTCTTC
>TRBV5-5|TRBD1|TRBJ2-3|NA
CASSPGTGDTDTQYF
TGTGCCAGCAGCCCCGGGACAGGAGACACAGATACGCAGTATTTT
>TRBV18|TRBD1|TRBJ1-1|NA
CASSQGVGSFGTEAFF
TGTGCCAGCTCTCAGGGGGTCGGTTCATTTGGCACTGAAGCTTTCTTT
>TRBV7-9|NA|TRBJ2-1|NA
CASSPRGGWSLEQFF
TGTGCCAGCAGCCCACGCGGGGGCTGGAGCCTTGAGCAGTTCTTC
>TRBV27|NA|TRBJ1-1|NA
CASRHSGVINTEAFF
TGTGCCAGCAGACATTCGGGGGTGATCAACACTGAAGCTTTCTTT
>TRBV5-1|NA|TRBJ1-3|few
CASSLGDIFSGNTIYF
TGCGCCAGCAGCTTGGGGGACATCTTCTCTGGAAACACCATATATTTT